This T cell receptor (beta chain) was recorded in a study of response to subunit inactivated influenza vaccine listed by TCRdb under 2018. About the full investigation: Deep quantitative profiling of the T cell receptor repertoire was used in the study to follow responses to a trivalent subunit inactivated influenza vaccine.

Broader findings and caveats from the paper: It was suggested by the authors that each seasonal influenza vaccination may recruit only a limited number of new T cells.

The method behind the library was RT-PCR. The sample was run on an Illumina HiSeq 2500. The public reads were reprocessed in TCRdb via fastp at Q25 and MiXCR, keeping in-frame beta chains. Rows with a matching CDR3 protein are joined into one entry that keeps the most common DNA and genes. This sample is represented by hundreds of thousands of distinct CDR3 sequences; approximately 14% of them were singletons. Clones ranked in the top ten supply around a tenth of the sample. Turning to this clonotype: It lacks a known antigen. Nothing much larger sits one base from this clone, and base qualities are not available.

Measured from the cysteine to the phenylalanine, the CDR3 is 14 residues long. Only the CDR3 part of the read is kept: 42 bases, read in frame from the first base. The germline V gene yields MNHNS for CDR1 and SASEGT for CDR2. Trimming removed 5 bases from V and 2 bases from J; the gene matches leave 5 bases unexplained. The sequences come from PBMCs from blood, collected 11 to 12 days after vaccination. This sequence was found in a man aged 50 to 60 who received an inactivated influenza vaccine. Donor details come from another sample of the same person, matched by shared clones. This sequence uses TRBV6-1 and TRBJ1-1, and 7 junction bases match TRBD1. CDR3 reads: CASSRQGINTEAFF. The nucleotide sequence is TGTGCCAGCAGTCGACAGGGAATAAACACTGAAGCTTTCTTT.